The rows below give T cell receptor beta chains drawn from one sample of a study of cytomegalovirus exposure and HLA in healthy donors. Some clones are missing from TCRdb's copy, which holds only in-frame ones; the method was immunoSEQ multiplex PCR. The sample has roughly 120,000 clones, approximately 90% seen once. Sequences were obtained from PBMCs. These receptors all stem from a woman younger than 35 in good health and CMV-seropositive. Both conserved end residues are part of each CDR3. Some rows have no size entry. The others give once, few or many, or a class for an expanded clone.

V	size	J	length	CDR3
TRBV27	NA	TRBJ2-7	16	CASSNNLGTSVSEQYF
TRBV7-3	NA	TRBJ1-1	13	CASSLDTNTEAFF
TRBV6-5	NA	TRBJ2-7	16	CASSYREPNLNYEQYF
TRBV7-2	NA	TRBJ1-5	14	CASSLSTGDQPQHF
TRBV6-1	NA	TRBJ2-6	16	CASSEKTGTGANVLTF
TRBV5-4	NA	TRBJ2-5	15	CASSPIAGRGETQYF
TRBV27	once	TRBJ2-1	15	CASSLKSPSYNEQFF
TRBV4-1	NA	TRBJ1-3	15	CASSLRDGEGNTIYF
TRBV4-2	NA	TRBJ1-1	18	CASSQDPGGSLRDTEAFF
TRBV19	NA	TRBJ1-3	14	CASTSDRAGNTIYF
TRBV7-2	NA	TRBJ2-1	17	CASSPPPWGLADNEQFF
TRBV7-9	NA	TRBJ2-7	15	CASSSGQGAYYEQYF
TRBV19	NA	TRBJ1-1	16	CASRPSSGGYVGEAFF
TRBV6-5	NA	TRBJ2-5	12	CASSYRGETQYF
TRBV13	NA	TRBJ2-3	18	CASSLALAGEYSTDTQYF
TRBV19	NA	TRBJ2-1	16	CASSMEPLPTYNEQFF